This T cell receptor beta chain emerged from a study of T cells after yellow fever vaccination. The study, taken as a whole, reports: Once the booster was given, most primary-vaccination clones reappeared, at approximately 97% for CD4 and over 85% for CD8. It was the secondary response that reached its peak faster, day 5 versus 15, but it was weaker. Among all clonotypes, a small share was observed in both CD4 and CD8 compartments.

Each CDR3 protein is one row after TCRdb ran MiXCR on the 5' RACE reads. There are roughly 400,000 distinct CDR3 sequences in the sample; approximately 18% occur only once, and over 15% lies in the top ten. CDR3 length: 12 residues. The V gene lost 8 bases and the J gene lost 0 bases, with 7 bases spanning the gap. Germline V gene lookup returns CDR1 ENHRY and CDR2 SYGVKD. This clonotype has just a few counts. Its antigen is unknown. Source: PBMCs, taken before the yellow fever booster vaccination. The TCR was taken from a man aged 18 to 35 who received the YFV17D yellow fever vaccine. This chain joins TRBV10-3 and TRBJ1-1; no clear D gene. CDR3 sequence: CAIGRVNTEAFF. The CDR3 coding sequence is TGTGCCATCGGAAGGGTGAACACTGAAGCTTTCTTT.